The present T cell receptor (beta chain) was sequenced within a study of blood T cell repertoires in COVID-19. For the study at large: Samples came from the United States, Italy and Spain, spanning acute and convalescent COVID-19.

TCRdb's table, derived via immunoSEQ multiplex PCR, lists solely in-frame clones and lacks some. The sample carries 200,000 to 250,000 clones, about 86% recorded once. The sequence was obtained from a woman aged 25 to 39 who had recovered from COVID-19. Material: peripheral blood.

The CDR3 reads CASSHRQGAYEQYF. In DNA form, the CDR3 reads TGTGCCAGCAGCCACAGACAGGGGGCCTACGAGCAGTACTTC. The rearrangement uses TRBV3-1 (or the pseudogene TRBV3-2) and TRBJ2-7; TRBD1 aligns across 9 bases. Germline assignment: CDR1 LGHDT and CDR2 YNNKEL (reference sequence). V lost 3 bases, J lost 2 bases, and 2 bases stayed unmatched. The CDR3 has 14 amino acids.